A single sample gave rise to the 17 T cell receptor beta chains below, sequenced in a study of T cells expressing NK-cell markers. TCRdb reprocessed the 5' RACE reads and keeps a single row for each CDR3 protein, giving no DNA. Its listing shows about 180,000 distinct CDR3 sequences. Specimen: blood T cells: a sorted CD56 or NKG2C T cell subset, CD4+ or CD8+ T cells, or bulk PBMC T cells (not recorded which). The receptors were sampled from a woman aged 18 to 75 in good health.

V gene TRBV12-3 or TRBV12-4 combines with J gene TRBJ1-2. This CDR3 region has 13 residues. This CDR3 reads CASSADRNYGYTF.

The chain employs TRBV5-5 and TRBJ1-2; TCRdb calls TRBD1, which cannot be checked without DNA. This CDR3 is 14 amino acids long. Germline lookup yields CDR1 SGHKS and CDR2 YYEKEE (reference sequence). The CDR3 reads CASILGTEDYGYTF.

The gene calls are TRBV7-8 and TRBJ1-4; TCRdb reports TRBD1, a call that lacks DNA to check it against. This CDR3 contains 14 residues. The V gene's germline CDR1 is SGHVS and CDR2 FQNEAQ. CDR3 loop: CASSTGQGGEKLFF.

The chain is built from TRBV6-2 or TRBV6-3 and TRBJ2-1; there is no DNA to check the TCRdb D call of TRBD2. CDR1 MNHEY and CDR2 SVGEGT come from the germline V gene. The CDR3 loop spans 16 amino acids. This chain's CDR3 is CASSSLTSGGYNEQFF.

The J gene is TRBJ1-2, the V gene TRBV20-1; TCRdb designates TRBD1, a call that cannot be tested without DNA. From germline, CDR1 is DFQATT and CDR2 SNEGSKA (reference sequence). This CDR3 comprises 15 residues. The CDR3 here is CSAPSALGQGYGYTF.

The V gene is TRBV5-1, the J gene TRBJ1-2; the D call from TCRdb, TRBD1, cannot be confirmed without DNA. CDR1 is SGHRS and CDR2 is YFSETQ in the germline V gene. The CDR3 totals 14 residues. CDR3 in amino acids: CASSSDGTVRSYTF.

The J gene is TRBJ1-1, the V gene TRBV5-1. Germline V lookup: CDR1 SGHRS, CDR2 YFSETQ. The CDR3 totals 15 residues. This chain's CDR3 is CASSLEFGVGTEAFF.

The chain combines TRBV6-1 with TRBJ2-3; TCRdb names TRBD1, which stays unverified in the absence of DNA. The CDR3 totals 15 residues. In germline, CDR1 is MNHNS, CDR2 SASEGT. The CDR3 region is CASSVGDLRGLRQYF.

The chain carries TRBV12-3 or TRBV12-4 and TRBJ1-4; TCRdb's assignment of TRBD1 cannot be checked, as there is no DNA. The CDR3 length is 13 residues. The CDR3 loop is CASSSIGAEKLFF.

The chain carries TRBV5-1 and TRBJ2-5. The germline V gene has CDR1 SGHRS and CDR2 YFSETQ. The CDR3 length is 13 residues. CDR3 amino acids: CASSLDWEETQYF.

The V call is TRBV20-1, the J call TRBJ1-5. There are 15 residues in the CDR3. CDR1 and CDR2 (germline): DFQATT, SNEGSKA (reference sequence). This CDR3 reads CSASRNRLSNQPQHF.

This sequence joins TRBV20-1 and TRBJ2-3. Germline assignment: CDR1 DFQATT and CDR2 SNEGSKA (reference sequence). The CDR3 spans 13 residues. The CDR3 loop is CSAIQSGADTQYF.

This chain joins TRBV2 and TRBJ1-4; TCRdb reports TRBD1, a call that lacks DNA to check it against. This CDR3 region has 13 residues. The germline CDR1 and CDR2 sequences are SNHLY and FYNNEI. This chain's CDR3 is CASSEAGDKKLFF.

The rearrangement uses TRBV5-7 and TRBJ2-5. TRBV5-7 is annotated as an ORF whose role is uncertain. The CDR3 covers 16 residues. The CDR3 here is CASSSWKVAVQETQYF.

The rearrangement links TRBV5-1 to TRBJ2-5; TCRdb's assignment of TRBD2 cannot be checked, as there is no DNA. Germline V CDR1 and CDR2: SGHRS, YFSETQ. This CDR3 region has 16 residues. This CDR3 reads CASSPGIARAQETQYF.

The J gene is TRBJ2-5, the V gene TRBV6-1; no DNA is available, so the TRBD2 call from TCRdb remains unchecked. CDR1 is MNHNS and CDR2 is SASEGT in the germline V gene. The CDR3 totals 13 residues. CDR3 sequence: CASRRGRLETQYF.

The V and J genes are TRBV5-6 and TRBJ2-1; TCRdb returns TRBD2, unconfirmable since there is no DNA. Germline values: CDR1 SGHDT, CDR2 YYEEEE. CDR3 size: 14 residues. The CDR3 loop is CASSLLAGGSEQFF.